What follows describes a single T cell receptor beta chain. These data come from a study of control samples from healthy donors and cancer patients. Germline V CDR1 and CDR2: SQVTM, ANQGSEA. Trimming took off 1 base at V and 6 bases at J, with 13 bases between the two ends. The CDR3 runs to 13 residues. Method: immunoSEQ multiplex PCR; TCRdb's copy keeps in-frame clones and lacks some. The sample yields roughly 150,000 clones, roughly nine tenths seen once. The sequenced sample was blood. The chain employs TRBV29-1 and TRBJ2-7, with D perhaps TRBD1 (6 bases). This receptor was identified in a woman aged 25 to 45 in good health. CDR3 loop: CSVEGPLRGEQYF. CDR3 coding DNA: TGCAGCGTTGAAGGCCCGCTCAGGGGCGAGCAGTACTTC.